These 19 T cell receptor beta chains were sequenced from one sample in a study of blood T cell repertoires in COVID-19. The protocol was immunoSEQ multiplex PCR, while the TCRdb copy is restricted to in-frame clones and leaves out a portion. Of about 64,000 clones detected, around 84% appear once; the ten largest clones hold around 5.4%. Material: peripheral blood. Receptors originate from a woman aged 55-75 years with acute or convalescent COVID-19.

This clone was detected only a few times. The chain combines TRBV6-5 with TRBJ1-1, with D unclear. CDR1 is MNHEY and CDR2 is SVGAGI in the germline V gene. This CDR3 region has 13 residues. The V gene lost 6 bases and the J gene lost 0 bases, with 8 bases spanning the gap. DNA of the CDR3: TGTGCCAGCAGCTTCACAGTGAACACTGAAGCTTTCTTT. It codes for CASSFTVNTEAFF.

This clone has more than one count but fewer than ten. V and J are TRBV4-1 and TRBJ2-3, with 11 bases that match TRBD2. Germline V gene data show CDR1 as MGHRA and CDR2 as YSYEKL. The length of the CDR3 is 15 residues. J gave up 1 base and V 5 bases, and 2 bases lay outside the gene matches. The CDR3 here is CASSIAGGRTDTQYF. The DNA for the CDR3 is TGCGCCAGCAGCATAGCGGGGGGGCGCACAGATACGCAGTATTTT.

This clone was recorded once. CDR3 in DNA: TGTGCCACCCTCTCCGACAGGGGGCAATACACTGAAGCTTTCTTT. It is translated as CATLSDRGQYTEAFF. This chain joins TRBV10-3 and TRBJ1-1; TRBD1 matches at 10 bases. Germline CDR1 and CDR2: ENHRY and SYGVKD. The CDR3 extends over 15 amino acids. With V trimmed by 10 bases and J by 3 bases, 11 bases remained unmatched.

CDR3 DNA: TGTGCCAGCAGTGATGGACAGGGGAGCGGCTACACCTTC. This translates into CASSDGQGSGYTF. The chain is built from TRBV9 and TRBJ1-2; 9 nucleotides match TRBD1. Trimming at V came to 5 bases and at J to 8 bases, leaving 7 bases not matched to a gene. The CDR3 runs to 13 residues. CDR1 SGDLS and CDR2 YYNGEE come from the germline V gene. The full variable domain, rest sourced from reference TRBV9 and TRBJ1-2, is DSGVTQTPKHLITATGQRVTLRCSPRSGDLSVYWYQQSLDQGLQFLIQYYNGEERAKGNILERFSAQQFPDLHSELNLSSLELGDSALYFCASSDGQGSGYTFGSGTRLTVV.

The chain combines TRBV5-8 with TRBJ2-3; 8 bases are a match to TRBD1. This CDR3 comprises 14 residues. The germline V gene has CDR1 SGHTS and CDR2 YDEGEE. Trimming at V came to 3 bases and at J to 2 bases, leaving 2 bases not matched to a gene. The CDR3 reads CASSWGQDTDTQYF. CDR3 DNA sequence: TGTGCCAGCAGCTGGGGACAGGACACAGATACGCAGTATTTT.

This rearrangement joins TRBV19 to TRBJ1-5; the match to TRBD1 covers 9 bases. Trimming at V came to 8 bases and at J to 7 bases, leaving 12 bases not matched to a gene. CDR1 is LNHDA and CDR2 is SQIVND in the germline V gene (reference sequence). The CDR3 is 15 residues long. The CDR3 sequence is CASHPTGGGGQPQHF. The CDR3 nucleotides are TGTGCCAGTCACCCTACAGGGGGCGGTGGCCAGCCCCAGCATTTT.

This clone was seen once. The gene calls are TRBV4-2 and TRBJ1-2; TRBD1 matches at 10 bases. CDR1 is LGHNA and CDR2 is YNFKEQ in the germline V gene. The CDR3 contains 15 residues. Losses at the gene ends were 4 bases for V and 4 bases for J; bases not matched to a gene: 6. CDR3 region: CASSPRQGAGYGYTF. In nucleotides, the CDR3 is TGTGCCAGCAGCCCTCGACAGGGGGCGGGCTATGGCTACACCTTC.

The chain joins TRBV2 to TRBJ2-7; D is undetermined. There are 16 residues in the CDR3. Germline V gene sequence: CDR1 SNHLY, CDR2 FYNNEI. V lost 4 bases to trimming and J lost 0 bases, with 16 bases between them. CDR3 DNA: TGTGCCAGCAGTGGATCCACACTACCCAGCTCCTACGAGCAGTACTTC. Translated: CASSGSTLPSSYEQYF.

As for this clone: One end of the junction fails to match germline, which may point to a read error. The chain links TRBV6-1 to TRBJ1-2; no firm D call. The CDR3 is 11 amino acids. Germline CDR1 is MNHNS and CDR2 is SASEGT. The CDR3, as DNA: TGTGCCAGCAGTGAAGGATTGACAAGGCACTTC. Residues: CASSEGLTRHF.

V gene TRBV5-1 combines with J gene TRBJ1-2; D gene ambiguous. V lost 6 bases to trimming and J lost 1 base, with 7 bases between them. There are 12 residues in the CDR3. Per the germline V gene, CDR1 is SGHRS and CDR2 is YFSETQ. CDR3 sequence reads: CASTEGNYGYTF. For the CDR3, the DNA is TGCGCCAGCACTGAGGGTAACTATGGCTACACCTTC. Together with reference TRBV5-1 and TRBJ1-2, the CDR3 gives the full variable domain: KAGVTQTPRYLIKTRGQQVTLSCSPISGHRSVSWYQQTPGQGLQFLFEYFSETQRNKGNFPGRFSGRQFSNSRSEMNVSTLELGDSALYLCASTEGNYGYTFGSGTRLTVV.

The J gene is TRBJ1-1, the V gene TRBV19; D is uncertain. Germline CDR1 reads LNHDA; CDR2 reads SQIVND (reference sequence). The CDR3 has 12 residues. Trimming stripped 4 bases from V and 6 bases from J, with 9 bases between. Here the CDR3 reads CASSSRKAEAFF. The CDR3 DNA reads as TGTGCCAGTAGTAGCAGGAAGGCTGAAGCTTTCTTT.

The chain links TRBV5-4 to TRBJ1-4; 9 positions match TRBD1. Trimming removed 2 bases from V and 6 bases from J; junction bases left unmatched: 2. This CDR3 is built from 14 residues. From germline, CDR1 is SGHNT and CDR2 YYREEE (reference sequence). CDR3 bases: TGTGCCAGCAGCTTTACAGGGGGCGATGAAAAACTGTTTTTT. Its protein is CASSFTGGDEKLFF.

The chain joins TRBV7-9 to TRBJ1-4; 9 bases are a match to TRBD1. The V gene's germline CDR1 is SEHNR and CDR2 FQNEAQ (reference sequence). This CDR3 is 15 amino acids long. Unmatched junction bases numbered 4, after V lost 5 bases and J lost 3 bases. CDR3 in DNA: TGTGCCAGCAGCCCGAGGACAGGGGCTAATGAAAAACTGTTTTTT. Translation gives CASSPRTGANEKLFF.

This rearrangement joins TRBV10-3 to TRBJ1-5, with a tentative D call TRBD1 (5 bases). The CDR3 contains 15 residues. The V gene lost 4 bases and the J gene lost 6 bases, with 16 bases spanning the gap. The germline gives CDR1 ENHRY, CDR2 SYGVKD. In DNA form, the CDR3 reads TGTGCCATCAGTGGAAGCACAGGTTTCGGTCAGCCCCAGCATTTT. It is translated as CAISGSTGFGQPQHF.

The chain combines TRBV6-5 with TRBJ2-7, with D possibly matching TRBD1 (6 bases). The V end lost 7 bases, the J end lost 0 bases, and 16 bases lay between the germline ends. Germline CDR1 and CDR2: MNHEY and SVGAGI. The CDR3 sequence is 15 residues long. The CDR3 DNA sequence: TGTGCCAGCACCAAAACCTGGACAGACTCCTACGAGCAGTACTTC. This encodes CASTKTWTDSYEQYF.

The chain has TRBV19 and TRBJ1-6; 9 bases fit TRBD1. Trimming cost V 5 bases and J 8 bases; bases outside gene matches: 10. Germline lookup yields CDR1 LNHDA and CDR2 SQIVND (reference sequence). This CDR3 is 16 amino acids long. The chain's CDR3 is CASSVPPGQGYSPLHF. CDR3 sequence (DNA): TGTGCCAGTAGTGTACCGCCGGGACAGGGTTATTCACCCCTCCACTTT.

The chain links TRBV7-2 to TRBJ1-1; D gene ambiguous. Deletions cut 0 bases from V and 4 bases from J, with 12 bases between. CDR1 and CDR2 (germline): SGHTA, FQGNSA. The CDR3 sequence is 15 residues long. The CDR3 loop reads CASSLALGVGTEAFF. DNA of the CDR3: TGTGCCAGCAGCTTAGCGCTCGGGGTAGGCACTGAAGCTTTCTTT.

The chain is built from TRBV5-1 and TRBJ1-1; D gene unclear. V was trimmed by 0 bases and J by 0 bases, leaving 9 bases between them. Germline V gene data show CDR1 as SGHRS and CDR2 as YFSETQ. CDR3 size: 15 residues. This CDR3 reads CASSLAGGVNTEAFF. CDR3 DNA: TGCGCCAGCAGCTTGGCCGGAGGAGTGAACACTGAAGCTTTCTTT.

This chain's CDR3 is CASSQGQGSPTNGYTF. CDR3 sequence (DNA): TGCGCCAGCAGCCAGGGACAGGGATCCCCGACCAATGGCTACACCTTC. The chain links TRBV4-1 to TRBJ1-2; 9 positions agree with TRBD1. CDR1 and CDR2 (germline): MGHRA, YSYEKL. The V segment lost 3 bases and the J segment 6 bases; nucleotides outside the gene matches: 11. CDR3 length: 16 amino acids.